The rows below give T cell receptor beta chains drawn from one sample of a study of T cell repertoires in cytomegalovirus infection. TCRdb re-called the reads with MiXCR, one entry per CDR3 protein. Here the sample spans 150,000 to 200,000 distinct CDR3 sequences, about 15% being singletons. Sequenced material: CD8+ T cells from PBMCs. These receptors all come from a human donor in good health (CMV status not recorded). Some clones in this sample may be carry-over from other donors' samples. Each CDR3 is given without its conserved first and last residue. Rows may omit the clone size; those that give it use once, few, many or a size class.

V	J	size	CDR3
TRBV28	TRBJ1-1	few	ASSTPTGTANTEAF
TRBV7-2	TRBJ2-1	few	ASSLQSILAGSYNEQF
TRBV7-2	TRBJ2-3	.	ASSLDIGGGWADTQY
TRBV12-3/TRBV12-4	TRBJ1-1	few	ASSPQGQIYYTEAF
TRBV4-3	TRBJ2-5	.	ASSHGSVASETQY
TRBV14	TRBJ1-1	.	ASSQGVNWRNTEAF
TRBV12-5	TRBJ1-2	few	ASGLAAAIGYT
TRBV6-5	TRBJ2-7	.	ASSYGNRAYEQY
TRBV7-9	TRBJ2-1	few	ASSSLSESSYNEQF
TRBV9	TRBJ1-1	.	ASSVAEGRGSEAF
TRBV7-8	TRBJ1-4	few	ASSPSRDRDRSEKLF
TRBV7-8	TRBJ1-2	.	ASSLIAGGASNYGYT
TRBV20-1	TRBJ2-7	.	SARPGQGLYEQY
TRBV6-2/TRBV6-3	TRBJ2-1	few	ASSFTPQVQF
TRBV28	TRBJ2-5	few	ASSFPRGETQY
TRBV6-2/TRBV6-3	TRBJ2-7	.	ASSYTPGSYEQY
TRBV4-3	TRBJ1-2	.	ASSQEGVVNGYT
TRBV7-9	TRBJ1-3	few	ASSHPGQGATGNTIY
TRBV27	TRBJ2-1	.	ASTPGKYNEQF
TRBV7-6	TRBJ2-1	few	ASSPVTSGEIEQF
TRBV6-5	TRBJ2-7	few	ASKRGAYEQY
TRBV15	TRBJ1-2	.	ATSREAADGYT
TRBV23-1	TRBJ1-6	once	ASSQTAKTKSSPLH
TRBV6-6	TRBJ1-6	.	ASSYSDVENSPLH